This T cell receptor (beta chain) was sequenced during a study of naive and memory T cell subsets. The beta constant-region primer was an equimolar mix of two oligonucleotides covering TRBC1 and TRBC2. Ligated cDNA was amplified by four rounds of PCR with nested alpha and beta constant-region primers and SP2. TCRdb processed the UMI-ligation and nested PCR reads anew with MiXCR; each CDR3 protein has one entry. The sample includes some 110,000 distinct CDR3 sequences, 14% seen only once; the top ten take roughly 3.1%. The study, taken as a whole, reports: Naive repertoires, especially CD8, held a few larger clonotypes, possibly memory cells re-expressing CD45RA.

With regard to this clonotype: Its antigen remains unidentified.

What was sequenced was naive CD8+ T cells from blood. The source is a human donor in good health.

This chain's CDR3 is CASSLLSSTPYEQYF. The CDR3 bases are TGTGCCAGCAGTTTGCTTTCCAGTACTCCCTACGAGCAGTACTTC. This rearrangement joins TRBV27 to TRBJ2-7; D uncertain. The CDR3 covers 15 residues. Trimming removed 3 bases from V and 2 bases from J, with 14 bases in between. The germline V gene has CDR1 MNHEY and CDR2 SMNVEV (reference sequence).